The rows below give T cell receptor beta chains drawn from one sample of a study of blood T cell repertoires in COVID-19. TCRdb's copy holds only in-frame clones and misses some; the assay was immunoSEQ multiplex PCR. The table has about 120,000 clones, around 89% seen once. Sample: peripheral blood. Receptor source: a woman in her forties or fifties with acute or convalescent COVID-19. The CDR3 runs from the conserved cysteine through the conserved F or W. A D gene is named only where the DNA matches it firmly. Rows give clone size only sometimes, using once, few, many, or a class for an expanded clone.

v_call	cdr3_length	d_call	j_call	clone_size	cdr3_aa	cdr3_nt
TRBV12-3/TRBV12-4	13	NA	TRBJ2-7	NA	CASSLYSTYEQYF	TGTGCCAGCAGTTTATACAGCACCTACGAGCAGTACTTC
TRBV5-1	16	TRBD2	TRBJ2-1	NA	CASRILAGGEYNEQFF	TGCGCCAGCAGGATCCTAGCGGGAGGCGAATACAATGAGCAGTTCTTC
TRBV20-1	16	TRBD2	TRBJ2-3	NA	CSASAGLAGVQDTQYF	TGCAGTGCTAGTGCTGGACTAGCGGGAGTTCAGGATACGCAGTATTTT
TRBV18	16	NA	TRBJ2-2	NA	CASSPPNSGKSGELFF	TGTGCCAGCTCACCACCGAATAGCGGCAAGAGCGGGGAGCTGTTTTTT
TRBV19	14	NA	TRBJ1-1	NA	CASSMRQQQGEAFF	TGTGCCAGTAGTATGCGGCAACAGCAGGGAGAAGCTTTCTTT
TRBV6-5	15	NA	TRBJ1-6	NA	CASSHRQEINSPLHF	TGTGCCAGCAGTCACAGACAGGAAATTAATTCACCCCTCCACTTT
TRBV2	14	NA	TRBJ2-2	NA	CASRRTGSGGELFF	TGTGCCAGCCGTCGCACAGGGTCCGGCGGGGAGCTGTTTTTT
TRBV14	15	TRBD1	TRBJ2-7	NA	CASSRKTGSSYEQYF	TGTGCCAGCAGCCGAAAGACAGGGAGCTCCTACGAGCAGTACTTC
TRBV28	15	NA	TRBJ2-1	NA	CASSFPAGPLDEQFF	TGTGCCAGCAGTTTTCCGGCAGGGCCTCTGGATGAGCAGTTCTTC
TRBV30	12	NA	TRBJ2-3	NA	CAWTSGSDTQYF	TGTGCCTGGACCAGCGGGTCGGATACGCAGTATTTT
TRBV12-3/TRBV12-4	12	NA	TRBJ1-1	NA	CASIPENTEAFF	TGTGCCAGCATTCCAGAGAACACTGAAGCTTTCTTT
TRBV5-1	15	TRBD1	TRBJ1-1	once	CASSQLGGRNTEAFF	TGCGCCAGCAGCCAGCTAGGGGGCCGGAACACTGAAGCTTTCTTT
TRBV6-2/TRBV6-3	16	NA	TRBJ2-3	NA	CASSGHFSGRTDTQYF	TGTGCCAGCAGTGGGCACTTTAGCGGACGCACAGATACGCAGTATTTT
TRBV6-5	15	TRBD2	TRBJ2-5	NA	CASSLSRLAGETQYF	TGTGCCAGCAGTTTGTCTAGACTAGCGGGAGAGACCCAGTACTTC
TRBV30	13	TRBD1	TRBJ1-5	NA	CALGGTGFQPQHF	TGTGCCTTAGGCGGGACAGGGTTTCAGCCCCAGCATTTT
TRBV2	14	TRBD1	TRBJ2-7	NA	CASSADRGHGEQYF	TGTGCCAGCAGCGCCGACAGGGGGCATGGCGAGCAGTACTTC
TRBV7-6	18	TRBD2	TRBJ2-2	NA	CASSTRLAGTDHTGELFF	TGTGCCAGCAGCACGCGACTAGCGGGGACCGATCACACCGGGGAGCTGTTTTTT
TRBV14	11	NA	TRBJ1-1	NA	CASSRLTEAFF	TGTGCCAGCAGCCGCCTAACGGAAGCTTTCTTT
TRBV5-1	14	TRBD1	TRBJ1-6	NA	CASSLGTGGSPLHF	TGCGCCAGCAGCTTGGGGACAGGGGGTTCACCCCTCCACTTT
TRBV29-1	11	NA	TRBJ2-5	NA	CSVSSRETQYF	TGCAGCGTAAGTAGCAGAGAGACCCAGTACTTC
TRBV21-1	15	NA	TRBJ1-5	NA	CASRLRGQDNQPQHF	TGTGCCAGTCGCCTTAGGGGACAGGACAATCAGCCCCAGCATTTT
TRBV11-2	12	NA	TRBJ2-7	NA	CASSVDRFEQYF	TGTGCCAGCAGCGTAGACAGGTTCGAGCAGTACTTC
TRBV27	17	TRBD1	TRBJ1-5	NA	CASSKTMTGRRNQPQHF	TGTGCCAGCAGTAAAACTATGACAGGGAGGCGTAATCAGCCCCAGCATTTT
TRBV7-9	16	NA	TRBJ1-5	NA	CASTSGKGGSNQPQHF	TGTGCCAGCACCTCGGGAAAAGGGGGAAGCAATCAGCCCCAGCATTTT
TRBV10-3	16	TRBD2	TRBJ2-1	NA	CAISEQLAGVGNEQFF	TGTGCCATCAGTGAGCAACTAGCGGGAGTGGGTAATGAGCAGTTCTTC
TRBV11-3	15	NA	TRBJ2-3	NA	CASSRQGLKADTQYF	TGTGCCAGCAGTAGACAGGGACTCAAGGCAGATACGCAGTATTTT
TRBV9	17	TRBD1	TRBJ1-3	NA	CASSVPTGGSSGNTIYF	TGTGCCAGCAGCGTCCCGACAGGGGGAAGCTCTGGAAACACCATATATTTT
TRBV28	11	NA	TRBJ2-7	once	CASSLQYEQYF	TGTGCCAGCAGTTTACAATACGAGCAGTACTTC
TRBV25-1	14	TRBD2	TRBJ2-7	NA	CASSFAGGVNEQYF	TGTGCCAGCAGTTTCGCGGGAGGAGTCAACGAGCAGTACTTC
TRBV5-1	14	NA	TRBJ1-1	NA	CASSLRGMNTEAFF	TGCGCCAGCAGCTTGAGAGGGATGAACACTGAAGCTTTCTTT
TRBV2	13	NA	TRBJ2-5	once	CASSVPPRETQYF	TGTGCCAGCAGTGTCCCGCCGCGGGAGACCCAGTACTTC
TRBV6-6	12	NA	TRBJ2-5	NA	CASSSGVETQYF	TGTGCCAGCAGTTCAGGGGTTGAGACCCAGTACTTC
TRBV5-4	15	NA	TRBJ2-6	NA	CASSLPGDGANVLTF	TGTGCCAGCAGCCTTCCAGGGGATGGGGCCAACGTCCTGACTTTC
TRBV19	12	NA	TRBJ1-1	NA	CASSQGNTEAFF	TGTGCCAGTAGTCAGGGTAACACTGAAGCTTTCTTT
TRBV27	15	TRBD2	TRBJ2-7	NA	CASSLGASGSGEQYF	TGTGCCAGCAGTCTCGGGGCGAGCGGGAGTGGCGAGCAGTACTTC
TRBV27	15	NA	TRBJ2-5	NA	CASSSPSRRKETQYF	TGTGCCAGCAGTTCCCCCAGTAGGAGGAAAGAGACCCAGTACTTC
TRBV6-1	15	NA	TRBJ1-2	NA	CASSEPASGNQRYTF	TGTGCCAGCAGTGAACCAGCGAGCGGTAATCAACGCTACACCTTC
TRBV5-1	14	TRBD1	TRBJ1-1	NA	CASMEGQGRAEAFF	TGCGCCAGCATGGAGGGACAGGGTAGGGCTGAAGCTTTCTTT
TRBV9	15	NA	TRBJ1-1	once	CASSVGTGMNTEAFF	TGTGCCAGCAGCGTAGGCACAGGGATGAACACTGAAGCTTTCTTT
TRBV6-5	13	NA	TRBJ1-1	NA	CASKITVNTEAFF	TGTGCCAGCAAAATAACGGTGAACACTGAAGCTTTCTTT
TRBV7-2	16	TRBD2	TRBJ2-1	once	CASSLGTSGRANEQFF	TGTGCCAGCAGCTTGGGGACTAGCGGGAGGGCAAATGAGCAGTTCTTC
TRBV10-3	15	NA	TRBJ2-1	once	CAISSLSPAGNEQFF	TGTGCCATCAGCTCGCTATCACCTGCCGGCAATGAGCAGTTCTTC
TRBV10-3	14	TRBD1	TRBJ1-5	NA	CAISDGQGSQPQHF	TGTGCCATCAGTGACGGACAGGGATCTCAGCCCCAGCATTTT
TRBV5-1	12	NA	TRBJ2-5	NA	CASSLQGETQYF	TGCGCCAGCAGCTTACAGGGAGAGACCCAGTACTTC
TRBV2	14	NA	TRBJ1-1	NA	CASSLGHLNTEAFF	TGTGCCAGCAGTTTGGGACATTTGAACACTGAAGCTTTCTTT
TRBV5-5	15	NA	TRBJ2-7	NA	CASSDGTQGFYEQYF	TGTGCCAGCAGCGACGGGACACAAGGGTTCTACGAGCAGTACTTC
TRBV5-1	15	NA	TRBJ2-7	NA	CASSLALDNSYEQYF	TGCGCCAGCAGCTTGGCATTGGACAACTCCTACGAGCAGTACTTC
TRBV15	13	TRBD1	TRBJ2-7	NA	CATTFGQGYEQYF	TGTGCCACCACCTTCGGACAGGGATACGAGCAGTACTTC
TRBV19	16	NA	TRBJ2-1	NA	CASSMGVRDIYNEQFF	TGTGCCAGTAGTATGGGTGTTCGGGACATCTACAATGAGCAGTTCTTC
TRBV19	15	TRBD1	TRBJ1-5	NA	CASSTRDRGNQPQHF	TGTGCCAGTAGTACCAGGGACAGGGGGAATCAGCCCCAGCATTTT
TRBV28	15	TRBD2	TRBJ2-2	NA	CASLAGGPHTGELFF	TGTGCCAGCTTAGCGGGAGGGCCTCACACCGGGGAGCTGTTTTTT
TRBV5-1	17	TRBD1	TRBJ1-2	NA	CASSPWTGTPSVSGYTF	TGCGCCAGCAGCCCCTGGACAGGGACCCCGTCGGTTTCTGGCTACACCTTC
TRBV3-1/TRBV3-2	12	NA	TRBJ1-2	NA	CASSPHGDGYTF	TGTGCCAGCAGCCCCCACGGGGATGGCTACACCTTC
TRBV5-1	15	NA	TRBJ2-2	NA	CASSASQGNTGELFF	TGCGCCAGCAGCGCGTCACAGGGAAACACCGGGGAGCTGTTTTTT
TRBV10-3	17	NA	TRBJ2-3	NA	CAISESKRTTSTDTQYF	TGTGCCATCAGTGAGTCGAAAAGGACTACTAGCACAGATACGCAGTATTTT